The next 9 T cell receptor beta chains were all read from a single sample in a study of blood T cells in healthy people across ages. A second PCR, run for about 6 to 11 cycles, used a sample-barcoded 5' primer plus a J-beta primer mix. Each CDR3 protein gets one entry after TCRdb re-called the 5' RACE reads with MiXCR. Of roughly 730,000 distinct CDR3 sequences in the sample, roughly 56% were seen once. Sequenced sample: blood. The receptors stem from a man aged 40-49 years in good health.

V usage is TRBV12-5 and J usage is TRBJ2-2; D is tentatively TRBD1 or TRBD2 (6 bases each). CDR1 is LGHNT, CDR2 FRNRAP, per germline. CDR3 length: 16 residues. V was trimmed by 3 bases and J by 5 bases, leaving 16 bases between them. This chain's CDR3 is CASGLESGAGTGELFF. In DNA form, the CDR3 reads TGTGCTAGTGGTTTAGAGTCGGGGGCAGGGACCGGGGAGCTGTTTTTT. Full variable domain (outside the CDR3, taken from reference TRBV12-5 and TRBJ2-2): DARVTQTPRHKVTEMGQEVTMRCQPILGHNTVFWYRQTMMQGLELLAYFRNRAPLDDSGMPKDRFSAEMPDATLATLKIQPSEPRDSAVYFCASGLESGAGTGELFFGEGSRLTVL.

The chain is built from TRBV6-6 and TRBJ2-7; no reliable D call. The J call is in doubt because the DNA end fits TRBJ2-5 better. CDR1 and CDR2 (germline): MNHNY, SVGAGI (reference sequence). The CDR3 loop spans 14 amino acids. Here the CDR3 DNA reads TGTGCCAGCAGTTATTCTATAATAGATGGGACCCAGTACTTC. Translating gives CASSYSIIDGTQYF.

This clonotype was counted a few times. The J gene is TRBJ1-5, the V gene TRBV28, with D perhaps TRBD1 (6 bases). The CDR3 loop spans 13 amino acids. CDR1 and CDR2 from the germline V gene are MDHEN and SYDVKM. Between the trimmed V and J ends, which lost 5 bases and 5 bases, there was a span of 10 bases. CDR3 in DNA: TGTGCCAGCAGTGACACAGGGTATCAGCCCCAGCATTTT. This codes for CASSDTGYQPQHF.

CDR3 sequence reads: CASRNQPTSGSRHNEQFF. The CDR3 DNA sequence: TGCGCCAGCAGAAACCAACCTACTAGCGGGAGTCGGCACAATGAGCAGTTCTTC. V gene TRBV4-1 combines with J gene TRBJ2-1; 11 bases map to TRBD2. The CDR3 sequence is 18 residues long. The V segment lost 6 bases and the J segment 5 bases; nucleotides outside the gene matches: 15. Germline assignment: CDR1 MGHRA and CDR2 YSYEKL.

The chain uses TRBV7-9 and TRBJ2-5, with 9 bases lining up with TRBD2. The CDR3 totals 16 residues. Germline loops: CDR1 SEHNR, CDR2 FQNEAQ (reference sequence). V lost 7 bases to trimming and J lost 7 bases; unmatched junction nucleotides: 16. The CDR3 spells CASNALGSGGTRTQYF. In DNA, the CDR3 is TGTGCCAGCAACGCCCTTGGTAGCGGGGGTACTAGGACCCAGTACTTC.

J is TRBJ2-5 and V is TRBV6-1; TRBD1 agrees at 8 bases. The DNA end favors TRBJ2-7, so the J call may be wrong. CDR1 is MNHNS and CDR2 is SASEGT in the germline V gene. The CDR3 length is 16 residues. CDR3 in amino acids: CASSARGTRTGNEQYF. The CDR3, as DNA: TGTGCCAGCAGTGCACGTGGCACAAGGACAGGGAACGAGCAGTACTTC.

The rearrangement joins TRBV5-1 to TRBJ1-2, with 8 nucleotides matching TRBD1. V lost 5 bases and J lost 8; bases outside the gene matches: 8. The germline CDR1 and CDR2 sequences are SGHRS and YFSETQ. This CDR3 has 13 amino acids. The chain's CDR3 is CASSEGTGGGYTF. The CDR3 DNA is TGCGCCAGCAGTGAAGGGACAGGAGGGGGCTACACCTTC.

The sample holds a few counts of this clonotype. The chain joins TRBV27 to TRBJ2-7; 7 bases are shared with TRBD2. Trimming at V came to 5 bases and at J to 3 bases, leaving 7 bases not matched to a gene. This CDR3 comprises 14 residues. Germline V gene sequence: CDR1 MNHEY, CDR2 SMNVEV (reference sequence). The CDR3 reads CASSPAGRGYEQYF. CDR3 sequence (DNA): TGTGCCAGCAGTCCAGCGGGACGGGGCTACGAGCAGTACTTC.

The chain links TRBV30 to TRBJ1-5, with 7 bases that match TRBD1. CDR1 and CDR2 from the germline V gene are GTSNPN and SVGIG (reference sequence). Trimming took 5 bases from V and 2 from J; bases not matched to a gene: 9. This CDR3 comprises 15 residues. The CDR3 region has the DNA TGTGCCTGGCGAAGACAGGGTAGGGGCAATCAGCCCCAGCATTTT. It is translated as CAWRRQGRGNQPQHF.